These 29 T cell receptor beta chains share one sample of origin, sequenced in a study of T-cell memory formation after mild COVID-19 (dated by TCRdb to the early 2020s). Library generation was performed with 5' RACE. The run used an Illumina NovaSeq 6000. TCRdb cleaned the public reads at Q25 with fastp, built clones with MiXCR and kept in-frame beta chains. Duplicate CDR3 protein sequences are folded into a single record with the most common DNA and genes. This sample comprises some 120,000 distinct CDR3 sequences, approximately 6.2% of them detected only once. The ten largest clones take up 2% to 2.5% of the sample. The sequencing input was PBMCs or a T cell subset sorted from them (not recorded which). These receptors all come from an adult woman who had mild COVID-19 (a few samples of this study predate the infection). The sample titles of this study are shuffled in the database, so cell type and time point are left out; the donor was told from shared clones.

This clonotype has only a few counts. The gene calls are TRBV20-1 and TRBJ2-3; D call uncertain. The CDR3 consists of 13 residues. Between the trimmed V and J ends, which lost 5 bases and 3 bases, there was a span of 12 bases. The germline V gene has CDR1 DFQATT and CDR2 SNEGSKA (reference sequence). The CDR3 loop reads CSAARVGTDTQYF. CDR3 DNA: TGCAGTGCTGCAAGAGTTGGGACAGATACGCAGTATTTT.

This clonotype was counted ten times or more. The chain links TRBV11-2 to TRBJ1-1, with D possibly TRBD1 on 5 matching bases. Germline V gene lookup returns CDR1 SGHAT and CDR2 FQNNGV. The CDR3 consists of 11 residues. V was clipped by 5 bases and J by 8 bases, with 9 bases between them. The CDR3 DNA reads as TGTGCCAGCAGCCCGCGGACAGAAGCTTTCTTT. Translated: CASSPRTEAFF.

This clonotype was detected a few times. The rearrangement joins TRBV5-1 to TRBJ2-5; 7 bases fit TRBD2. The CDR3 has 15 residues. V lost 3 bases, J lost 3 bases, and 8 bases stayed unmatched. CDR1 is SGHRS, CDR2 YFSETQ, per germline. The CDR3 region is CASSSGGGTEETQYF. For the CDR3, the DNA is TGCGCCAGCAGCTCGGGAGGTGGGACCGAAGAGACCCAGTACTTC.

This clonotype was observed at least ten times. This chain joins TRBV4-2 and TRBJ2-3; D not certain. The CDR3 is 15 amino acids. Germline CDR1 LGHNA, CDR2 YNFKEQ. Trimming stripped 0 bases from V and 0 bases from J, with 7 bases between. The CDR3 spells CASSQDLTSTDTQYF. For the CDR3, the DNA is TGTGCCAGCAGCCAAGATCTTACGAGCACAGATACGCAGTATTTT.

This clonotype was observed many times. The rearrangement joins TRBV19 to TRBJ2-7; the match to TRBD1 covers 7 bases. CDR1 is LNHDA, CDR2 SQIVND, per germline (reference sequence). V was pared by 6 bases and J by 0 bases, with 5 bases of the junction left unmatched. The CDR3 runs 14 residues. In DNA form, the CDR3 reads TGTGCCAGTAGACACACAGGGGCCTCCTACGAGCAGTACTTC. Its protein is CASRHTGASYEQYF.

Only a few counts were recorded for this clonotype. The chain uses TRBV18 and TRBJ1-2; 10 bases line up with TRBD1. Trimming cost V 3 bases and J 4 bases; bases outside gene matches: 2. The CDR3 length is 14 residues. Germline V gives CDR1 KGHSH, CDR2 LQKENI. The CDR3: CASSPDRGGYGYTF. DNA of the CDR3: TGTGCCAGCTCACCGGACAGGGGGGGCTATGGCTACACCTTC.

The V call is TRBV7-6, the J call TRBJ2-1; 10 nucleotides match TRBD2. V gave up 5 bases and J gave up 10 bases; unmatched junction bases: 11. The CDR3 extends over 15 amino acids. CDR1 and CDR2 from the germline V gene are SGHVS and FNYEAQ. The CDR3 DNA is TGTGCCAGCAGCCCGAGAGCGGGAGGGCCCAGGGAGCAGTTCTTC. This translates into CASSPRAGGPREQFF.

The rearrangement links TRBV20-1 to TRBJ2-5; no clear D. Germline V gene sequence: CDR1 DFQATT, CDR2 SNEGSKA (reference sequence). V gave up 2 bases and J gave up 5 bases, with 9 bases separating them. The CDR3 runs 12 residues. In nucleotides, the CDR3 is TGCAGTGCTAGATTTGCCACGGAGACCCAGTACTTC. It specifies CSARFATETQYF.

This clonotype was recorded at least ten times. The chain recombines TRBV20-1 with TRBJ1-1, with TRBD1 identical over 7 bases. V shed 3 bases and J 0 bases; nucleotides not matched to a gene: 25. Germline CDR1 is DFQATT and CDR2 is SNEGSKA (reference sequence). The CDR3 consists of 21 residues. The CDR3 loop is CSARHSNRYRDSRTMNTEAFF. DNA for the CDR3: TGCAGTGCTAGGCACAGTAATCGTTACCGGGACAGCCGGACCATGAACACTGAAGCTTTCTTT.

This chain uses TRBV14 with TRBJ2-1, with D possibly being TRBD2 (5 bases). The ends were cut back, 5 bases at V and 0 bases at J, with 14 bases in the middle. CDR1 is SGHDN, CDR2 FVKESK, per germline. The CDR3 consists of 16 residues. CDR3 sequence: CASSGLLISSYNEQFF. For the CDR3, the DNA is TGTGCCAGCAGCGGACTCCTAATAAGCTCCTACAATGAGCAGTTCTTC.

This clonotype was detected a few times. The chain combines TRBV6-5 with TRBJ1-1; D is ambiguous. Per the germline V gene, CDR1 is MNHEY and CDR2 is SVGAGI. Trimming removed 5 bases at V and 1 base at J, with 8 bases between. The CDR3 spans 13 residues. The CDR3 protein is CASSKHGNTEAFF. The CDR3, as DNA: TGTGCCAGCAGTAAACACGGGAACACTGAAGCTTTCTTT.

The CDR3 protein is CASSLTPGGSSTDTQYF. The DNA for the CDR3 is TGTGCCAGCAGCTTAACTCCTGGCGGTTCTAGCACAGATACGCAGTATTTT. The chain has TRBV7-2 and TRBJ2-3, with D hard to call. From germline, CDR1 is SGHTA and CDR2 FQGNSA. Trimming shortened V by 2 bases and J by 0 bases, and 15 bases separated the two germline ends. This CDR3 spans 17 amino acids.

This clonotype was seen only a few times. The chain carries TRBV5-1 and TRBJ2-7; D tentatively fits TRBD1 or TRBD2 (6 bases each). Trimming took off 2 bases at V and 6 bases at J, with 12 bases between the two ends. Germline values: CDR1 SGHRS, CDR2 YFSETQ. CDR3 size: 13 residues. CDR3 loop: CASSLRGGREQYF. The CDR3 DNA sequence: TGCGCCAGCAGCTTACGTGGGGGGCGCGAGCAGTACTTC.

The chain combines TRBV27 with TRBJ2-6; D remains unclear. Trimming cost V 5 bases and J 0 bases, with 8 bases left between them. The CDR3 runs to 15 residues. Germline loops: CDR1 MNHEY, CDR2 SMNVEV (reference sequence). In DNA form, the CDR3 reads TGTGCCAGCAGTCCTTACAGCTCTGGGGCCAACGTCCTGACTTTC. The encoded protein is CASSPYSSGANVLTF. Full variable domain (remainder filled in from reference TRBV27 and TRBJ2-6): EAQVTQNPRYLITVTGKKLTVTCSQNMNHEYMSWYRQDPGLGLRQIYYSMNVEVTDKGDVPEGYKVSRKEKRNFPLILESPSPNQTSLYFCASSPYSSGANVLTFGAGSRLTVL.

The V and J genes are TRBV7-8 and TRBJ2-1, with TRBD2 identical over 12 bases. Germline lookup yields CDR1 SGHVS and CDR2 FQNEAQ. CDR3 size: 16 residues. Trimming removed 5 bases from V and 7 bases from J; junction bases left unmatched: 9. The CDR3 region is CASSKRLAGVHNEQFF. As DNA, the CDR3 is TGTGCCAGCAGCAAGAGACTAGCGGGAGTTCATAATGAGCAGTTCTTC.

This clonotype was seen more than once but under ten times. The genes are TRBV7-3 and TRBJ2-5, with D perhaps TRBD1 (6 bases). Trimming took 4 bases from V and 4 from J, leaving 16 bases between them. The CDR3 runs 15 residues. The V gene's germline CDR1 is SGHTA and CDR2 FQGTGA. CDR3 residues: CASSSFPGAPETQYF. The CDR3 bases are TGTGCCAGCAGCTCCTTTCCAGGGGCACCAGAGACCCAGTACTTC.

The chain uses TRBV6-2 or TRBV6-3 and TRBJ1-4; TRBD1 matches at 7 bases. This CDR3 has 14 amino acids. J gave up 4 bases and V 6 bases, and 5 bases lay outside the gene matches. Germline V gives CDR1 MNHEY, CDR2 SVGEGT. CDR3 nucleotides: TGTGCCAGCAGCTTCGGACAGGTTAATGAAAAACTGTTTTTT. Amino acid sequence: CASSFGQVNEKLFF.

This clonotype was detected many times. The genes are TRBV4-3 and TRBJ2-3, with 13 bases fitting TRBD2. This CDR3 is 17 amino acids long. From germline, CDR1 is LGHNA and CDR2 YSLEER. V lost 0 bases, J lost 4 bases, and 4 bases stayed unmatched. The CDR3 protein is CASSQDPGLAGPDTQYF. CDR3 bases: TGCGCCAGCAGCCAAGATCCGGGACTAGCGGGACCAGATACGCAGTATTTT.

This clonotype was counted many times. The J gene is TRBJ1-1, the V gene TRBV7-2, with 8 bases matching TRBD1. The CDR3 runs 15 residues. V shed 5 bases, J shed 2 bases, and the junction held 7 bases outside the gene matches. Per germline, CDR1 SGHTA and CDR2 FQGNSA. CDR3 sequence (DNA): TGTGCCAGCAGCAAGATGACAGGGGTTAACACTGAAGCTTTCTTT. Encoded protein: CASSKMTGVNTEAFF.

The V call is TRBV10-3, the J call TRBJ2-2, with D perhaps TRBD2 (6 bases). Germline V gene data show CDR1 as ENHRY and CDR2 as SYGVKD. The CDR3 covers 16 residues. Deletions cut 2 bases from V and 0 bases from J, with 10 bases between. The CDR3 DNA sequence: TGTGCCATCAGTGAGGGAGGCGGGACGAACACCGGGGAGCTGTTTTTT. Its translation: CAISEGGGTNTGELFF.

This clonotype was counted only a few times. The chain uses TRBV2 and TRBJ1-5; D is undetermined. The V gene lost 7 bases and the J gene lost 4 bases, with 14 bases spanning the gap. Per germline, CDR1 SNHLY and CDR2 FYNNEI. This CDR3 has 14 amino acids. CDR3: CASKPGRVNQPQHF. The CDR3 DNA is TGTGCCAGCAAGCCGGGCCGGGTGAATCAGCCCCAGCATTTT.

This clonotype has a handful of counts. The chain couples TRBV28 to TRBJ1-6; maybe TRBD1 (5 bases). Germline V gene lookup returns CDR1 MDHEN and CDR2 SYDVKM. The CDR3 is made up of 13 amino acids. The germline V and J ends were trimmed by 10 bases and 7 bases, with 14 bases remaining between them. CDR3 DNA: TGTGCCACCTACCAGGGAACCAATTCACCCCTCCACTTT. Translated, it gives CATYQGTNSPLHF.

The table lists this clonotype with many counts. The CDR3 DNA sequence: TGCGCCAGCAGCCTGAACACCGGGGAGCTGTTTTTT. Protein: CASSLNTGELFF. The V call is TRBV5-1, the J call TRBJ2-2; D is unresolved. Per germline, CDR1 SGHRS and CDR2 YFSETQ. The CDR3 sequence is 12 residues long. V was pared by 4 bases and J by 1 base, with 2 bases between.

This clonotype was counted only a few times. The gene calls are TRBV20-1 and TRBJ1-1; D is ambiguous. This CDR3 contains 14 residues. V dropped 3 bases and J dropped 1 base, with 12 bases sitting between them. In germline, CDR1 is DFQATT, CDR2 SNEGSKA (reference sequence). The CDR3 sequence is CSARETRPNTEAFF. CDR3 in DNA: TGCAGTGCTAGGGAGACAAGACCGAACACTGAAGCTTTCTTT.

The chain recombines TRBV7-2 with TRBJ2-1; a weak D match, TRBD1 (5 bases). V dropped 5 bases and J dropped 9 bases, with 20 bases sitting between them. This CDR3 comprises 15 residues. The V gene's germline CDR1 is SGHTA and CDR2 FQGNSA. CDR3 region: CASSPRAVRGGEQFF. The CDR3 DNA follows: TGTGCCAGCAGCCCCCGGGCCGTAAGGGGTGGTGAGCAGTTCTTC.

The chain combines TRBV5-6 with TRBJ2-2; the D gene is possibly TRBD1 (6 bases). V was shortened by 6 bases and J by 0 bases, with 21 bases between the two germline ends. Germline values: CDR1 SGHDT, CDR2 YYEEEE. CDR3 size: 18 residues. DNA for the CDR3: TGTGCCAGCACTCAAAGGACAGTTTCCTTCGCGAACACCGGGGAGCTGTTTTTT. Protein: CASTQRTVSFANTGELFF.

This chain connects TRBV6-2 or TRBV6-3 to TRBJ2-7; maybe TRBD1 (5 bases). The CDR3 spans 16 residues. Trimming stripped 10 bases from V and 2 bases from J, with 24 bases between. Germline V gives CDR1 MNHEY, CDR2 SVGEGT. The CDR3 here is CATSRSFSTATYEQYF. CDR3 coding DNA: TGTGCCACCTCCAGATCTTTCTCGACAGCTACCTACGAGCAGTACTTC.

V and J are TRBV9 and TRBJ2-2, with 9 bases fitting TRBD2. CDR1 is SGDLS and CDR2 is YYNGEE in the germline V gene. CDR3 length: 15 residues. V shed 0 bases and J 5 bases; nucleotides not matched to a gene: 2. The DNA for the CDR3 is TGTGCCAGCAGCGTAGACACTAGCGGGACCGGGGAGCTGTTTTTT. It translates to CASSVDTSGTGELFF. The entire variable domain, with the rest obtained from reference TRBV9 and TRBJ2-2, is as follows: DSGVTQTPKHLITATGQRVTLRCSPRSGDLSVYWYQQSLDQGLQFLIQYYNGEERAKGNILERFSAQQFPDLHSELNLSSLELGDSALYFCASSVDTSGTGELFFGEGSRLTVL.

This clonotype occurred many times. The junction departs from germline at one end; a sequencing error may be responsible. V gene TRBV7-9 combines with J gene TRBJ1-1; D unresolved. This CDR3 has 11 amino acids. Germline V lookup: CDR1 SEHNR, CDR2 FQNEAQ (reference sequence). The CDR3 loop is CSSSQMGEAFF. The CDR3 region has the DNA TGTTCCAGCAGCCAAATGGGTGAAGCTTTCTTT. Full variable domain (remainder filled in from reference TRBV7-9 and TRBJ1-1): DTGVSQNPRHKITKRGQNVTFRCDPISEHNRLYWYRQTLGQGPEFLTYFQNEAQLEKSRLLSDRFSAERPKGSFSTLEIQRTEQGDSAMYLCSSSQMGEAFFGQGTRLTVV.